This TCR beta chain was retrieved from a study of CD8 T cells in ankylosing spondylitis (dated by TCRdb to about 2017). For the wider study: T cell receptor beta repertoires were profiled in healthy donors and ankylosing spondylitis patients so that disease-linked TCR variants could be found. The full study cohort comprised around 25 ankylosing spondylitis patients and some 110 healthy donors. Peripheral blood was sampled, and synovial fluid was also collected from ankylosing spondylitis patients. What the authors observed across the whole study: Some of the motif variants had been reported before in the synovial fluid and blood of reactive arthritis patients, a finding that suggests common disease-initiation mechanisms. The disease-linked clones were reported to be significantly enriched in matched synovial fluid samples from ankylosing spondylitis patients. Blood from ankylosing spondylitis patients appeared to be characterized by a TCR beta motif composed of several highly homologous amino acid variants. The disease-linked clones had a CD8+ phenotype and were found at relatively low frequencies in peripheral blood.

For CDR1 and CDR2, the germline V gene lists SGHRS and YFSETQ. V and J are truncated by 4 bases and 5 bases respectively, leaving an intervening sequence of 10 bases. Spanning cysteine to phenylalanine, the CDR3 consists of 13 amino acids. Of the read, only the CDR3 DNA is kept; its 39 bases are in frame from base 1. This clonotype was seen at least ten times. The antigen this receptor binds is unknown. Base qualities are not provided; no much larger clone lies one nucleotide away. Sequencing instrument: Illumina HiSeq 2500. TCR beta libraries were prepared by quantitative 5'-RACE with molecular barcodes. Under the source paper's analysis protocol: A new computational method, built on a probabilistic model of VDJ rearrangement, was used to identify disease-linked TCR variants. TCRdb reprocessed the public reads (quality trimming at Q25 with fastp, clone calling with MiXCR) and kept in-frame beta chains. Rows matching on CDR3 protein sequence are summarized as one entry with the most common DNA and genes. None of the V and J calls come from the authors' own analysis; TCRdb made them. For this sample the table gives 250,000 to 300,000 distinct CDR3 sequences, of which roughly 20% were detected only once. The ten top clones hold under 8.5% of the sample.

The sample taken for sequencing was blood, either unsorted or a sorted T cell fraction (not recorded which). The rearranged chain carries TRBV5-1 and TRBJ2-1; the D gene lacks a confident call. The sequence came from a male donor with ankylosing spondylitis or in good health (not recorded which). The CDR3 region reads CASSGRIDNEQFF. The sequenced DNA: TGCGCCAGCAGCGGAAGAATCGACAATGAGCAGTTCTTC.